What follows describes a single TCR beta chain. Its antigen is still unknown. Base qualities were left out, and no much larger clone turns up one base away. Using the deep immunoSEQ assay, multiplex PCR amplified TCR CDR3 regions from genomic DNA. Extracted genomic DNA from each cell subset was distributed evenly across all wells of several immunoSEQ 96-well plates, and each plate was treated as a replicate. For sorted subsets, approximately 210 ng of genomic DNA, equivalent to 25,000 to 35,000 T cell genomes, went into each replicate PCR. The purified libraries were quantified using a Qubit 3.0 fluorometer, sized with a Bioanalyzer 2100, and then quantified again using the KAPA Library Quantification kit. Every immunoSEQ 96-well plate was sequenced on a separate single-read 150-cycle Illumina NextSeq 550 flow cell. In the source study's methods: Because the immunoSEQ output held only junctional sequences and lacked quality scores, the filtering could not match the filtering applied to full-length reads. To assign V/J genes and CDR3, sequences were annotated using PyIR, a Python wrapper for IgBLAST v1.9, with IMGT germline references. Any read was removed if the V/J assignment was weak (E-value above 1e-6), the CDR3 was missing, or the read contained stop codons, out-of-frame junctions, or ambiguous translated residues. V3J clonotypes were defined as sequences sharing the same inferred V gene, J gene, and CDR3 amino acid sequence. Percentage overlap between repertoires was computed as shared unique clonotypes divided by the size of the smaller repertoire. Richness of each repertoire was evaluated using RTK rarefaction, the Chao1 estimator, and Recon v2.1 estimates of unobserved clonotypes. Generation probabilities for all TCRbeta clonotypes obtained by the gDNA method from a few donors were computed using OLGA. In TCRdb, the immuneACCESS table is reduced to in-frame sequences with V and J assigned. These tables do not hold every clone; where another copy was compared, an unresolved V gene accounts for under half, and the others remain unexplained. That table is the source of V, J and clone size, and D and trimming were worked out from the DNA. The sample data list some 1 million clones, and about 76% of these were observed just once. The top ten constitute 1.4% of the sample.

This record belongs to a study of shared clonotypes between healthy human individuals (dated by TCRdb to about 2020). Context from the whole study: Two women and a few men aged 18 to 49 years were included in the cohort. For each donor, CD4 naive and CD4 memory were each given three plates, CD8 naive was given two plates, and CD8 memory was given one plate. Leukapheresis yielded between about 0.9 and 9 billion PBMCs per donor. To estimate repertoire size and how much clonotype sharing occurs between individuals, the study deeply sequenced the blood TCR repertoires of roughly 5 healthy adults. Libraries were prepared and TCR repertoires were sequenced by different laboratories using diverse techniques, in order to increase sequencing depth and limit assay-specific biases. Study-level results and caveats: Based on pairwise subsampling, the degree of clonotype sharing among donors was expected to be affected by sequencing depth. Clonotypes shared by all four sorted-subset donors showed higher generation probabilities than non-shared clonotypes. Incomplete sequencing was indicated by rarefaction of sorted-subset datasets, despite the large sequencing depth. Only blood was sampled, and tissue TCR repertoires likely differ from those in blood. Estimated clonotype richness was generally larger for naive than for memory subsets. Because the study included only a small number of donors, the genetic and exposure-history diversity represented was limited. When a few donors were compared, the shared fraction of clonotypes was 5% to 6.5% for naive CD4, around 3.6% for naive CD8, about 2.5% for memory CD4, and 0.3% to 0.5% for memory CD8.

The germline V gene (reference sequence) supplies CDR1 WNHNN and CDR2 SYGVQD. Inclusive of the bounding cysteine and phenylalanine, the CDR3 is 14 residues long. Here the CDR3 DNA is all that survives: 42 bases in frame from base 1. V drops 5 bases and J drops 5 bases, leaving 12 bases in between. The donors were healthy, HIV-negative adults with no recently reported acute infections or vaccinations. Only Caucasian adults living in Nashville, Tennessee, USA were represented among the donors. Magnetic negative selection was used to enrich CD4+ T cells, after which naive cells were positively selected on CD45RA and the negative fraction became the memory subset. Blood was obtained by leukapheresis, after which PBMCs were separated by Ficoll-Histopaque density gradient centrifugation and cryopreserved in liquid nitrogen vapor phase. Analytical flow cytometry was used to check the purity and quantity of every magnetically sorted T cell population. Each sorted fraction had its genomic DNA isolated and then quantified by UV absorbance on a Nanodrop 2000c.

The chain uses TRBV10-1 and TRBJ2-2; 5 matching bases give a weak D call of TRBD2. The clonotype was recovered from a man aged 18 to 29 in good health. The sample comprised memory CD4+ T cells sorted from blood. In the paper's terms, the cell subset or site label means: CD45RA-negative fraction. The CDR3 is CASSLTTTTGELFF. The sequenced DNA: TGCGCCAGCAGTCTGACTACAACTACCGGGGAGCTGTTTTTT.